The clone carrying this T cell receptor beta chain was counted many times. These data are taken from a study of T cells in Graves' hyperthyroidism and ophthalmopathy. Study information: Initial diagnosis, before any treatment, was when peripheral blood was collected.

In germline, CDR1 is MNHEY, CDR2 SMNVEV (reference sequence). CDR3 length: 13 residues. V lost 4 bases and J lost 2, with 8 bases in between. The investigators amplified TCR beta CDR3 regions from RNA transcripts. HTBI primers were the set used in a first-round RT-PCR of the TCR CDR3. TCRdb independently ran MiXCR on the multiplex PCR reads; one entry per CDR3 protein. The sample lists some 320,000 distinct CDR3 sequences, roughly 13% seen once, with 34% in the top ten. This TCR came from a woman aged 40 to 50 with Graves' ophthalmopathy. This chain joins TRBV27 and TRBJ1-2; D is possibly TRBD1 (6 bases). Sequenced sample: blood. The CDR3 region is CASSSGGNYGYTF. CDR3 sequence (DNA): TGTGCCAGCAGTTCCGGGGGCAACTATGGCTACACCTTC.